The source of this T cell receptor (beta chain) is a study of blood T cells in healthy people across ages. Study results and limitations: Diversity figures derived from one million T cells were judged to underestimate the true value.

V shed 6 bases and J 1 base; nucleotides not matched to a gene: 3. CDR3 length equals 14 residues. This clonotype was detected only a few times. The antigen remains undetermined. It was with a sample-barcoded 5' primer and a J-beta primer mix that a second PCR of about 6 to 12 cycles was run. TCRdb recomputed calls from the 5' RACE reads with MiXCR, one row per CDR3 protein. The profile covers 850,000 to 1,300,000 distinct CDR3 sequences, with around 43% appearing a single time and around 18% taken by the ten largest. Each of the donors had roughly 9.1 milliliters of peripheral blood drawn into EDTA-treated Vacutainer tubes.

The origin of this receptor is a woman aged 55-69 years in good health. What was sequenced was blood. The chain is built from TRBV12-3 or TRBV12-4 and TRBJ2-7, with 10 bases fitting TRBD1. The CDR3 loop is CASRRTGGSYEQYF. The CDR3 coding sequence is TGTGCCAGCAGGCGGACAGGGGGATCCTACGAGCAGTACTTC.